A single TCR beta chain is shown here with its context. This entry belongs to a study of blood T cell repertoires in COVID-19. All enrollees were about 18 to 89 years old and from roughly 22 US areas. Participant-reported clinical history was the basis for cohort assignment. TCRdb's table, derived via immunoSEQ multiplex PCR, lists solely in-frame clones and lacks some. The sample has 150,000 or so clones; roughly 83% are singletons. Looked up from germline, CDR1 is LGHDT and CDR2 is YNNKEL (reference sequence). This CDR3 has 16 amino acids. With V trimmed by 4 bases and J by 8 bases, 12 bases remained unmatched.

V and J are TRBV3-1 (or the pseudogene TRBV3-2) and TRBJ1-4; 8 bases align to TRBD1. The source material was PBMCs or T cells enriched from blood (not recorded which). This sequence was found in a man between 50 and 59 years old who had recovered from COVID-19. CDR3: CASSPPQGARKEKLFF. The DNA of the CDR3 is TGTGCCAGCAGCCCACCCCAGGGGGCGCGGAAGGAAAAACTGTTTTTT.